This T cell receptor (beta chain) is drawn from a study of cytomegalovirus exposure and HLA in healthy donors. Overall study findings and caveats: The tendency of first-cohort TCR clusters to co-occur in the 90 to 150 validation repertoires was the finding of a later analysis.

Separate from the 666-subject first cohort was the approximately 110-subject validation cohort, to which the donors belonged. Repertoires were generated with immunoSEQ multiplex PCR, while TCRdb's copy carries only in-frame clones and drops some. This sample carries some 160,000 clones, 88% of them seen once, and the ten largest clones take under 3%. Trimming left V 1 base short and J 2 bases short, with 11 bases between. CDR1 MGHRA and CDR2 YSYEKL come from the germline V gene. The CDR3 is 15 amino acids. About this clone itself: Its antigen is unidentified.

The sequencing input was PBMCs. The clonotype was recovered from a man between 18 and 29 years old in good health and CMV-seronegative. The V gene is TRBV4-1, the J gene TRBJ2-5; D remains unclear. The CDR3 is CASSQAGSFQETQYF. The CDR3 region has the DNA TGCGCCAGCAGCCAAGCCGGGTCCTTTCAAGAGACCCAGTACTTC.